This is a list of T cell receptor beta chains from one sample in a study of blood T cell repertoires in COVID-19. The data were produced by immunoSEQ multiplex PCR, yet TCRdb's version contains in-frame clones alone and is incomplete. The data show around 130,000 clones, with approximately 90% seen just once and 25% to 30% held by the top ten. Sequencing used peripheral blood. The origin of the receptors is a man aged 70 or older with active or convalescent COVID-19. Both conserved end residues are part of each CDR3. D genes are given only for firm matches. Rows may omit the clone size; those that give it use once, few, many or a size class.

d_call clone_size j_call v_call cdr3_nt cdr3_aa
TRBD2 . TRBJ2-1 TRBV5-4 TGTGCCAGCAGCTTGGAAGTAGCGGGAGGAAATGAGCAGTTCTTC CASSLEVAGGNEQFF
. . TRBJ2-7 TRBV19 TGTGCCAGTAGTATGTTAGTCTCCTACGAGCAGTACTTC CASSMLVSYEQYF
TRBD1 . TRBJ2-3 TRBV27 TGTGCCAGCAGTTTATTGGCGGGTGGGGACAGGGTGGACGCAGATACGCAGTATTTT CASSLLAGGDRVDADTQYF
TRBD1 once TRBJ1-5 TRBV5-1 TGCGCCAGCAGCACGGGACAGGGGCCGACGGAGCCCCAGCATTTT CASSTGQGPTEPQHF
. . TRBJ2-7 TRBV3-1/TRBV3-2 TGTGCCAGCAGGGAGGGATACGAGCAGTACTTC CASREGYEQYF
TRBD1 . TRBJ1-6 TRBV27 TGTGCCAGCAGTTCCAAAGGGACAGGGTATAATTCACCCCTCCACTTT CASSSKGTGYNSPLHF
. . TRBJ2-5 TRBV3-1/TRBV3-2 TGTGCCAGCAGCCACTATGCCGGACACGGGGGGACCCAGTACTTC CASSHYAGHGGTQYF
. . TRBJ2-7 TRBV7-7 TGTGCTAGCAGCGTTAGCCCGGGTGAGAACTACGAGCAGTACTTC CASSVSPGENYEQYF
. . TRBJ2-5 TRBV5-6 TGTGCCAGCAGCCCAACGACTAATTTAATAAATAGGGAGACCCAGTACTTC CASSPTTNLINRETQYF
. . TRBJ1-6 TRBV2 TGTGCCAGCAGTGGGCAGGGAAATTCACCCCTCCACTTT CASSGQGNSPLHF
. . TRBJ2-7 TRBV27 TGTGCCAGCAGCGTAACAGAAACCCTTTTCTACGAGCAGTACTTC CASSVTETLFYEQYF
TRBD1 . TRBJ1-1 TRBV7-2 TGTGCCAGCAGCTCCGACAGGGGGAACACTGAAGCTTTCTTT CASSSDRGNTEAFF
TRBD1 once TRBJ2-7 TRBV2 TGTGCCAGCAGTACCGGGACAGGGGGCTCGGGCGAGCAGTACTTC CASSTGTGGSGEQYF
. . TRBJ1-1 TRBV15 TGTGCCACCAGCTGGGGTGGCGCTACAGGAGAAGCTTTCTTT CATSWGGATGEAFF
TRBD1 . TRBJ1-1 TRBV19 TGTGCCAGTAGTACCTCGGACAGGGGCACTGAAGCTTTCTTT CASSTSDRGTEAFF
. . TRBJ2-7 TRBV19 TGTGCCAGTAGTATCGGGGTCAGCGAGCAGTACTTC CASSIGVSEQYF
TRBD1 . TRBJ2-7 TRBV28 TGTGCCAGCAATACACCGGGACAGGGGTCCTACGAGCAGTACTTC CASNTPGQGSYEQYF
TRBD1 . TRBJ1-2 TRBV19 TGTGCCAGTAGTATAGACCCCCCGGCGGGACAGGGGGCCTATGGCTACACCTTC CASSIDPPAGQGAYGYTF
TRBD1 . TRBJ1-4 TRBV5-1 TGCGCCAGCAGCAAGGGACAGGTGTCAGACCCTACTAATGAAAAACTGTTTTTT CASSKGQVSDPTNEKLFF
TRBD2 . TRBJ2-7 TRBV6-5 TGTGCCAGCAGTTCGCGGGGACTAGCGGGATACGAGCAGTACTTC CASSSRGLAGYEQYF
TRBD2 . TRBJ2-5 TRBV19 TGTGCCAGTAGTACTAGCGGGAGAGGGTTAGAGACCCAGTACTTC CASSTSGRGLETQYF
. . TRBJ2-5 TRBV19 TGTGCCAGTAGTATCGGGGAAGAGACCCAGTACTTC CASSIGEETQYF
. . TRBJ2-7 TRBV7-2 TGTGCCAGCACCCGGGACAACGACTACGAGCAGTACTTC CASTRDNDYEQYF
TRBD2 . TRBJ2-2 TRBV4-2 TGTGCCAGCAGCCAGAGCTCCAGTGGGAGCGGGGCCGGGGAGCTGTTTTTT CASSQSSSGSGAGELFF
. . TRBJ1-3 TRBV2 TGTGCCAGCAGTGAAGGCATGGGGCAGACCATATATTTT CASSEGMGQTIYF
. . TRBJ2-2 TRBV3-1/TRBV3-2 TGTGCCAGCAGCCAAGTCTCCAGCGGAGAGCTGTTTTTT CASSQVSSGELFF
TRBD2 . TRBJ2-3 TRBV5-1 TGCGCCAGCTCCCGGCGGGGCGGGAGAGGCACAGATACGCAGTATTTT CASSRRGGRGTDTQYF
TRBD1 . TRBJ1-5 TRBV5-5 TGTGCCAGCAGCTTGGGGGCAGGGACAGGGAATCAGCCCCAGCATTTT CASSLGAGTGNQPQHF
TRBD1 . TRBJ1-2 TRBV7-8 TGTGCCAGCAGCTCACACAGGGGGTCGGGCTATGGCTACACCTTC CASSSHRGSGYGYTF
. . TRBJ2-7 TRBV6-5 TGTGCCAGCAGTCAAACAGGGTCTGTTCCGTACGAGCAGTACTTC CASSQTGSVPYEQYF
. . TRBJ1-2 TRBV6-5 TGTGCCAGCAGTCAGAGTACAGGGTTCTATGGCTACACCTTC CASSQSTGFYGYTF
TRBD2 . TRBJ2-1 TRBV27 TGTGCCAGCAGTTTTCTAAGCGGGAGGGCCAATGAGCAGTTCTTC CASSFLSGRANEQFF
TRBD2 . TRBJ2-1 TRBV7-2 TGTGCCAGCAGCCCAGTACCCAACAGAGCGGGAGGGTTGGACAATGAGCAGTTCTTC CASSPVPNRAGGLDNEQFF
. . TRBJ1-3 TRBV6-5 TGTGCCAGCAGTTACGCGGGAGCCATATATTTT CASSYAGAIYF
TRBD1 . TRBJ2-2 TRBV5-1 TGCGCCAGCAGCTTGGAGGGACAGGGGGCGAGTACCGGGGAGCTGTTTTTT CASSLEGQGASTGELFF
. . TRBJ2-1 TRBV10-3 TGTGCCATCAGTGGACTTGCACAGGAGGGTGGCTACAATGAGCAGTTCTTC CAISGLAQEGGYNEQFF
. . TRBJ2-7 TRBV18 TGTGCCAGCTCACCAAGAGGGGGTAAATCTTCCTACGAGCAGTACTTC CASSPRGGKSSYEQYF
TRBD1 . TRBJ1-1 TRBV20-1 TGCAGTGCTAGTGGTACCGGGACAGGGGGAGCCATGAACACTGAAGCTTTCTTT CSASGTGTGGAMNTEAFF
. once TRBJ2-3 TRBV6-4 TGTGCCAGCAGTGACGAGGGTGTCAGCACAGATACGCAGTATTTT CASSDEGVSTDTQYF
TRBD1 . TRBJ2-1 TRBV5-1 TGCGCCAGCAGCTTTGGGGACAGGGAATACAATGAGCAGTTCTTC CASSFGDREYNEQFF
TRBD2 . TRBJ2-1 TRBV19 TGTGCCAGTAGTGTGGGACTAGCGGGAGGGCCTGGCAATGAGCAGTTCTTC CASSVGLAGGPGNEQFF
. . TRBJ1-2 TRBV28 TGTGCCGGCCAAAATAACTATGGCTACACCTTC CAGQNNYGYTF
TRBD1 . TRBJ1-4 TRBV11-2 TGTGCCAGCAGCTTGACAGGGGTTAATGAAAAACTGTTTTTT CASSLTGVNEKLFF
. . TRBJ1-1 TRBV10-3 TGTGCCATCAGGGCAGGGCCGACCGAAGCTTTCTTT CAIRAGPTEAFF
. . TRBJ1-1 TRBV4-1 TGCGCCAGCAGCCAGGAGGACAGGAACACTGAAGCTTTCTTT CASSQEDRNTEAFF
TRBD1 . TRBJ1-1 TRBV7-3 TGTGCCAGCAGCTTAAACATCCAGGGGGTGGCTTTCTTT CASSLNIQGVAFF
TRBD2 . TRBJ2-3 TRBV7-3 TGTGCCAGCAGCTTAAATTCCGGGGGGACCACAGATACGCAGTATTTT CASSLNSGGTTDTQYF
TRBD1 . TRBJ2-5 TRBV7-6 TGTGCCAGCAGCAACCCCGGGACAGGGGGGGGAGAGACCCAGTACTTC CASSNPGTGGGETQYF